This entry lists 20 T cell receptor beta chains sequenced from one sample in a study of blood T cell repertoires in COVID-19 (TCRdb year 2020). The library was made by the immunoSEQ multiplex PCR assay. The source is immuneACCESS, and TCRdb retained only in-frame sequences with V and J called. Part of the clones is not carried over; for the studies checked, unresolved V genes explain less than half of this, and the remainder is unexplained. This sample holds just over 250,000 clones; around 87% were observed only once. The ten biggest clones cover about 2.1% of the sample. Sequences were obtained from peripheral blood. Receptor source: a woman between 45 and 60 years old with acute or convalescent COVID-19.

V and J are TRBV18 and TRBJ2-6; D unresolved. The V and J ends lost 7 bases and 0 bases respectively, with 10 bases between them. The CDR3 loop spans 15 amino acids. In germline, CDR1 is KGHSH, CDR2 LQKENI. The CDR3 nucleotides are TGTGCCAGCTTCACCGGTAGCTCTGGGGCCAACGTCCTGACTTTC. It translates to CASFTGSSGANVLTF. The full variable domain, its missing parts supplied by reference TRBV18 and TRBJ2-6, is NAGVMQNPRHLVRRRGQEARLRCSPMKGHSHVYWYRQLPEEGLKFMVYLQKENIIDESGMPKERFSAEFPKEGPSILRIQQVVRGDSAAYFCASFTGSSGANVLTFGAGSRLTVL.

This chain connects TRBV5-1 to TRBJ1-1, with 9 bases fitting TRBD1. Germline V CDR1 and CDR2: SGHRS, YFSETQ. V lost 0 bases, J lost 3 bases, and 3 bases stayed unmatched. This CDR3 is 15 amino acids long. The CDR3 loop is CASSLGDRVDTEAFF. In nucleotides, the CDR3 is TGCGCCAGCAGCTTGGGGGACAGGGTTGACACTGAAGCTTTCTTT.

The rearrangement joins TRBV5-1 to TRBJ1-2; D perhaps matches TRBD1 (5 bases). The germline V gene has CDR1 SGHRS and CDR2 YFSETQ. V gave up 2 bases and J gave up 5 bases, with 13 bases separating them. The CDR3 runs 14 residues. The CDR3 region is CASSFPGNLYGYTF. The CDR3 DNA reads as TGCGCCAGCAGCTTCCCAGGGAACTTGTATGGCTACACCTTC.

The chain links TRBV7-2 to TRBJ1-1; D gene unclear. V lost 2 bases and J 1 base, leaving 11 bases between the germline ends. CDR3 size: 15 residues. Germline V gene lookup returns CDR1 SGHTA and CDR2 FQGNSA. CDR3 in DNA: TGTGCCAGCAGCTTATTTTATTCCGGGAACACTGAAGCTTTCTTT. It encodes CASSLFYSGNTEAFF.

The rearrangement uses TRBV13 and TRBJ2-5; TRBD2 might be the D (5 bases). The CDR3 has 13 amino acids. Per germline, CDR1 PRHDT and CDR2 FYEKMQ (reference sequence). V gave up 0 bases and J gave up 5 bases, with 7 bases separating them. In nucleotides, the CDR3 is TGTGCCAGCAGCTTAGGGTCGGGGGAGACCCAGTACTTC. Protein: CASSLGSGETQYF.

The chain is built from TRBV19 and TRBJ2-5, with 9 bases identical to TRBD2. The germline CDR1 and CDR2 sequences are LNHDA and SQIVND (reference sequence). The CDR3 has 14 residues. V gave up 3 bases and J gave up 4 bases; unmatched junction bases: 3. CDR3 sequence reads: CASSIGGRGETQYF. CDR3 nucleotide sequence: TGTGCCAGTAGTATTGGCGGGAGGGGAGAGACCCAGTACTTC.

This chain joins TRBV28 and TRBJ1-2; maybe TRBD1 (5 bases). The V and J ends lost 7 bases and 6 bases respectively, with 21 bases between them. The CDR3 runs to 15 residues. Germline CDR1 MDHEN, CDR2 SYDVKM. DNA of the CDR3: TGTGCCAGCACCCCGGTACATGGGGGGAGGAATGGCTACACCTTC. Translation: CASTPVHGGRNGYTF.

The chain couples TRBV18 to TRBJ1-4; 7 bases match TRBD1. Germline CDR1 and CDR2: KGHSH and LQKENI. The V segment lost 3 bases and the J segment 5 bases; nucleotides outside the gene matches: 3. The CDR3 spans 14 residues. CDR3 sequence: CASSPGQTNEKLFF. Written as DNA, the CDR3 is TGTGCCAGCTCACCGGGACAGACAAATGAAAAACTGTTTTTT. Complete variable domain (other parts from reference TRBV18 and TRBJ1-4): NAGVMQNPRHLVRRRGQEARLRCSPMKGHSHVYWYRQLPEEGLKFMVYLQKENIIDESGMPKERFSAEFPKEGPSILRIQQVVRGDSAAYFCASSPGQTNEKLFFGSGTQLSVL.

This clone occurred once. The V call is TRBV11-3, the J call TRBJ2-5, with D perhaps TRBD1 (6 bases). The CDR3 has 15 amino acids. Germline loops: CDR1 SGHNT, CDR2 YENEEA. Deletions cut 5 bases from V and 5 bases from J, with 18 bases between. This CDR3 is CASSPGAAQGETQYF. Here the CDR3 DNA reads TGTGCCAGCAGCCCCGGGGCGGCCCAGGGGGAGACCCAGTACTTC.

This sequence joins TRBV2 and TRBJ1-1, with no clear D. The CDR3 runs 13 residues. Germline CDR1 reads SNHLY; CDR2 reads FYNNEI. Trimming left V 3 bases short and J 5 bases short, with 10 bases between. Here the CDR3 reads CASSEEGFTEAFF. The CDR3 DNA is TGTGCCAGCAGTGAGGAGGGCTTTACTGAAGCTTTCTTT.

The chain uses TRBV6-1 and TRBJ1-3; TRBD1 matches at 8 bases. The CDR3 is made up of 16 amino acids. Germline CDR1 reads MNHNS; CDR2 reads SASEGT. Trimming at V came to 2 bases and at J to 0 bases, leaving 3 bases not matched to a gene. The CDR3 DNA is TGTGCCAGCAGTGAAATTGGGACAGGCTCTGGAAACACCATATATTTT. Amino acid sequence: CASSEIGTGSGNTIYF.

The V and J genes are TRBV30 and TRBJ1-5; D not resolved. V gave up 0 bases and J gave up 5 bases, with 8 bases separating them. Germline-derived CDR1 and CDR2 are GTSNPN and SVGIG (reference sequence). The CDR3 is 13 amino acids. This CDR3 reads CAWSVGGHQPQHF. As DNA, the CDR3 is TGTGCCTGGAGTGTGGGCGGGCATCAGCCCCAGCATTTT.

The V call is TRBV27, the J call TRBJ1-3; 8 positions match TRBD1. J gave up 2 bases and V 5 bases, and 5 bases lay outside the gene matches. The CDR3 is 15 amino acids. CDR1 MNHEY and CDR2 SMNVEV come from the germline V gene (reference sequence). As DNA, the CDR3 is TGTGCCAGCAGTAGAGGGACAGGTGCTGGAAACACCATATATTTT. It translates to CASSRGTGAGNTIYF.

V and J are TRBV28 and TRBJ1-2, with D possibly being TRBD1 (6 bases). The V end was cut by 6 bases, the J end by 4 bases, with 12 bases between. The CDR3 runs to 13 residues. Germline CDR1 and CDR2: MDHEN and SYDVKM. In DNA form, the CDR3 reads TGTGCCAGCAGCCAAACAGGGACCTATGGCTACACCTTC. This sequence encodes CASSQTGTYGYTF.

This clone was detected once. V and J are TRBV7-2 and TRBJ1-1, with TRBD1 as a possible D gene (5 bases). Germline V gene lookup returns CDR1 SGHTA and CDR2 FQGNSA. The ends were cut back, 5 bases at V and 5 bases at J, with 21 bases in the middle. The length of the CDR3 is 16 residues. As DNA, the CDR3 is TGTGCCAGCAGCCTATTAGTCAGGGCAGGAGGGACTGAAGCTTTCTTT. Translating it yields CASSLLVRAGGTEAFF.

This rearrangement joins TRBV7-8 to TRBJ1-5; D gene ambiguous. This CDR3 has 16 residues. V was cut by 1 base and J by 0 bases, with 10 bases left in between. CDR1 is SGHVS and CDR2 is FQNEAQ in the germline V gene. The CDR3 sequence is CASSLGWTGSNQPQHF. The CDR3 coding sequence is TGTGCCAGCAGCTTAGGGTGGACTGGTAGCAATCAGCCCCAGCATTTT.

The CDR3 protein is CASSLTGTGGAGYGYTF. DNA of the CDR3: TGTGCCAGCAGCCTGACCGGGACAGGGGGCGCGGGCTATGGCTACACCTTC. The V and J genes are TRBV5-5 and TRBJ1-2, with 12 bases lining up with TRBD1. The germline V gene encodes CDR1 SGHKS and CDR2 YYEKEE (reference sequence). The CDR3 covers 17 residues. Trimming cost V 4 bases and J 4 bases; bases outside gene matches: 11.

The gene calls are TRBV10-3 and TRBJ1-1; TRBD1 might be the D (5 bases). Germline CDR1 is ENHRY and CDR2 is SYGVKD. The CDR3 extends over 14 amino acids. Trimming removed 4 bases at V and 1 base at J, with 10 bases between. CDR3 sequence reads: CAISVRTKNTEAFF. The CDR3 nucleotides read TGTGCCATCAGTGTTAGGACAAAGAACACTGAAGCTTTCTTT.

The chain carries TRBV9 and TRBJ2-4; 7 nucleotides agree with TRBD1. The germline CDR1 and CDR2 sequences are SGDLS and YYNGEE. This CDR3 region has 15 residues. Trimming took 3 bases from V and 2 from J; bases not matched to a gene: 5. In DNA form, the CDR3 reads TGTGCCAGCAGCGCGAAGGGACAGCCCAAAAACATTCAGTACTTC. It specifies CASSAKGQPKNIQYF.

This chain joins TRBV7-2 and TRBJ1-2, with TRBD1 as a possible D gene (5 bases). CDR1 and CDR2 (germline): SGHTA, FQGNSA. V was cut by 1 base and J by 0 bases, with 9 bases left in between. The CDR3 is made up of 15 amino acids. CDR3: CASSLDPGTNYGYTF. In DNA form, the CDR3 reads TGTGCCAGCAGCTTAGATCCAGGGACTAACTATGGCTACACCTTC.